The 32 T cell receptor beta chains below were found in one sample sequenced in a study of Ad26.COV2.S vaccination and SARS-CoV-2 variants. Assay: immunoSEQ multiplex PCR; the TCRdb copy retains only in-frame clones and omits some. Of about 420,000 clones listed, around nine tenths are singletons. Treatment: roughly 20 received Ad26.COV2.S at low or high dose, single or two shots; about 5 received placebo; per-sample allocation not given. Day 63 following the first vaccine or placebo injection was when the samples were taken. Source: peripheral blood, taken in a trial of Ad26.COV2.S vaccine versus placebo. The receptors here all came from a person between 18 and 65 years old who received the Ad26.COV2.S COVID-19 vaccine or a placebo.

J is TRBJ1-3 and V is TRBV3-1 (or the pseudogene TRBV3-2); no clear D. The V gene's germline CDR1 is LGHDT and CDR2 YNNKEL (reference sequence). V lost 1 base, J lost 0 bases, and 4 bases lay in between. The CDR3 loop spans 14 amino acids. The CDR3 region is CASSQVFSGNTIYF. The CDR3 nucleotides are TGTGCCAGCAGCCAAGTCTTCTCTGGAAACACCATATATTTT.

The chain has TRBV18 and TRBJ1-4; possible D gene TRBD1, 5 bases. The V end lost 0 bases, the J end lost 7 bases, and 12 bases lay between the germline ends. This CDR3 has 15 amino acids. CDR1 and CDR2 from the germline V gene are KGHSH and LQKENI. Here the CDR3 reads CASSPPGGLAEKLFF. The DNA of the CDR3 is TGTGCCAGCTCACCACCGGGGGGTCTTGCTGAAAAACTGTTTTTT.

CDR3 bases: TGTGCCAGCAGTTTATTACTGGACCCTACCCAGGGAGTGGGGGATCAGCCCCAGCATTTT. As protein: CASSLLLDPTQGVGDQPQHF. The chain joins TRBV28 to TRBJ1-5, with D possibly TRBD1 on 5 matching bases. Trimming removed 1 base from V and 5 bases from J, with 27 bases in between. The CDR3 has 20 residues. Germline V gene lookup returns CDR1 MDHEN and CDR2 SYDVKM.

The chain couples TRBV5-1 to TRBJ1-4; TRBD1 aligns across 7 bases. Germline CDR1 reads SGHRS; CDR2 reads YFSETQ. The CDR3 contains 16 residues. V lost 6 bases and J lost 7; bases outside the gene matches: 15. The CDR3 sequence is CASTNHPGTAIEKLFF. CDR3 nucleotides: TGCGCCAGCACCAACCACCCGGGGACAGCGATTGAAAAACTGTTTTTT. The full variable domain, rest sourced from reference TRBV5-1 and TRBJ1-4, is KAGVTQTPRYLIKTRGQQVTLSCSPISGHRSVSWYQQTPGQGLQFLFEYFSETQRNKGNFPGRFSGRQFSNSRSEMNVSTLELGDSALYLCASTNHPGTAIEKLFFGSGTQLSVL.

The V and J genes are TRBV30 and TRBJ2-4; D possibly corresponds to TRBD2 (6 bases). Germline V gene data show CDR1 as GTSNPN and CDR2 as SVGIG (reference sequence). Trimming took off 1 base at V and 15 bases at J, with 22 bases between the two ends. This CDR3 spans 14 amino acids. Here the CDR3 reads CAWSEGQVQGLRYF. The CDR3 region has the DNA TGTGCCTGGAGTGAAGGTCAGGTGCAGGGACTGCGGTACTTC.

The chain joins TRBV5-1 to TRBJ2-3; 8 nucleotides line up with TRBD2. The CDR3 is 18 residues long. Germline loops: CDR1 SGHRS, CDR2 YFSETQ. The ends lost 0 bases at V and 0 bases at J; junction bases unmatched: 9. The CDR3 here is CASSLVVSGKASTDTQYF. CDR3 in DNA: TGCGCCAGCAGCTTGGTAGTTAGCGGGAAAGCTAGCACAGATACGCAGTATTTT. Variable domain in full (rest from reference TRBV5-1 and TRBJ2-3): KAGVTQTPRYLIKTRGQQVTLSCSPISGHRSVSWYQQTPGQGLQFLFEYFSETQRNKGNFPGRFSGRQFSNSRSEMNVSTLELGDSALYLCASSLVVSGKASTDTQYFGPGTRLTVL.

This rearrangement joins TRBV4-3 to TRBJ2-7; tentatively, D is TRBD2 (5 bases). Germline CDR1 is LGHNA and CDR2 is YSLEER. The V end lost 0 bases, the J end lost 3 bases, and 9 bases lay between the germline ends. The length of the CDR3 is 14 residues. As DNA, the CDR3 is TGCGCCAGCAGCCAAGATCATCGGGGCTACGAGCAGTACTTC. Translated, it gives CASSQDHRGYEQYF.

The chain has TRBV6-6 and TRBJ2-3; D is perhaps TRBD2 (6 bases). Germline V gene lookup returns CDR1 MNHNY and CDR2 SVGAGI (reference sequence). The CDR3 runs to 16 residues. Trimming took 2 bases from V and 4 from J, leaving 16 bases between them. The CDR3 here is CASSYGSSSGPDTQYF. CDR3 in DNA: TGTGCCAGCAGTTACGGTTCTAGCAGCGGGCCAGATACGCAGTATTTT.

The chain uses TRBV7-2 and TRBJ1-6; a possible D gene is TRBD1 (5 bases). V was pared by 8 bases and J by 6 bases, with 17 bases between. CDR1 and CDR2 from the germline V gene are SGHTA and FQGNSA. This CDR3 is 15 amino acids long. The CDR3 is CASEIVSGGNSPLHF. In nucleotides, the CDR3 is TGTGCCAGCGAAATAGTGTCGGGGGGTAATTCACCCCTCCACTTT.

V is TRBV5-4 and J is TRBJ2-3; 12 bases align to TRBD2. The germline gives CDR1 SGHNT, CDR2 YYREEE (reference sequence). CDR3 size: 16 residues. V dropped 5 bases and J dropped 4; count of bases not matched to a gene: 8. This chain's CDR3 is CASRPSGGASADTQYF. CDR3 in DNA: TGTGCCAGCAGACCTAGCGGGGGGGCTTCTGCAGATACGCAGTATTTT.

The rearrangement uses TRBV7-8 and TRBJ2-4; 7 bases are a match to TRBD1. There are 17 residues in the CDR3. CDR1 is SGHVS, CDR2 FQNEAQ, per germline. J gave up 1 base and V 1 base, and 7 bases lay outside the gene matches. CDR3 loop: CASSLVGQARAKNIQYF. In DNA, the CDR3 is TGTGCCAGCAGCTTAGTTGGACAGGCAAGGGCCAAAAACATTCAGTACTTC.

This chain links TRBV5-6 with TRBJ2-1; TRBD2 is a possible D gene (5 bases). V lost 0 bases and J 2 bases, leaving 18 bases between the germline ends. Germline V CDR1 and CDR2: SGHDT, YYEEEE. The CDR3 length is 18 residues. The CDR3 spells CASSLVNRGISAYNEQFF. CDR3 coding DNA: TGTGCCAGCAGCTTGGTTAATCGGGGAATTAGCGCCTACAATGAGCAGTTCTTC.

The chain combines TRBV6-5 with TRBJ1-3; D is perhaps TRBD1 (5 bases). The CDR3 is made up of 13 amino acids. Germline-derived CDR1 and CDR2 are MNHEY and SVGAGI. With 9 bases removed from V and 2 bases from J, the gap between germline ends came to 11 bases. CDR3 in amino acids: CASFRVTGNTIYF. Written as DNA, the CDR3 is TGTGCCAGTTTCAGGGTAACTGGAAACACCATATATTTT.

V usage is TRBV14 and J usage is TRBJ1-4; no definite D call. Germline V gene lookup returns CDR1 SGHDN and CDR2 FVKESK. Trimming left V 2 bases short and J 4 bases short, with 11 bases between. The CDR3 has 15 amino acids. The CDR3 sequence is CASSQLASINEKLFF. In DNA form, the CDR3 reads TGTGCCAGCAGCCAACTCGCAAGCATTAATGAAAAACTGTTTTTT.

This clone was found a few times. V and J are TRBV29-1 and TRBJ2-2, with D possibly TRBD2 on 5 matching bases. CDR3 size: 14 residues. V gave up 7 bases and J gave up 0 bases, with 12 bases separating them. CDR1 and CDR2 (germline): SQVTM, ANQGSEA. CDR3 bases: TGCAGCGCCTCGACTACCGCGAACACCGGGGAGCTGTTTTTT. Translating it yields CSASTTANTGELFF.

This clone appeared a single time. The chain employs TRBV12-3 or TRBV12-4 and TRBJ2-5; D is uncertain. V was shortened by 1 base and J by 5 bases, with 5 bases between the two germline ends. The CDR3 has 12 amino acids. This chain's CDR3 is CASSLGAETQYF. In DNA form, the CDR3 reads TGTGCCAGCAGTTTAGGGGCCGAGACCCAGTACTTC.

CDR3 in DNA: TGTGCCAGTAGTATGACGGGAGGGAACACTGAAGCTTTCTTT. Amino acids: CASSMTGGNTEAFF. The chain joins TRBV19 to TRBJ1-1; no clear D. CDR3 length: 14 residues. The V and J ends lost 3 bases and 1 base respectively, with 9 bases between them. CDR1 is LNHDA, CDR2 SQIVND, per germline (reference sequence). The entire variable domain, with the rest obtained from reference TRBV19 and TRBJ1-1, is as follows: DGGITQSPKYLFRKEGQNVTLSCEQNLNHDAMYWYRQDPGQGLRLIYYSQIVNDFQKGDIAEGYSVSREKKESFPLTVTSAQKNPTAFYLCASSMTGGNTEAFFGQGTRLTVV.

The V and J genes are TRBV19 and TRBJ1-2, with D maybe TRBD1 (6 bases). V was trimmed by 3 bases and J by 10 bases, leaving 18 bases between them. The CDR3 is 14 residues long. The germline CDR1 and CDR2 sequences are LNHDA and SQIVND (reference sequence). CDR3 loop: CASSIVGGAQHYTF. As DNA, the CDR3 is TGTGCCAGTAGTATCGTCGGGGGCGCACAGCACTACACCTTC.

This chain uses TRBV5-4 with TRBJ2-2; the D is unclear. The V gene's germline CDR1 is SGHNT and CDR2 YYREEE (reference sequence). This CDR3 is built from 16 residues. The V end was cut by 4 bases, the J end by 4 bases, with 17 bases between. DNA for the CDR3: TGTGCCAGCAGCCGAGAACCGGCATCCGGCACCGGGGAGCTGTTTTTT. This encodes CASSREPASGTGELFF. Variable domain in full (rest from reference TRBV5-4 and TRBJ2-2): ETGVTQSPTHLIKTRGQQVTLRCSSQSGHNTVSWYQQALGQGPQFIFQYYREEENGRGNFPPRFSGLQFPNYSSELNVNALELDDSALYLCASSREPASGTGELFFGEGSRLTVL.

The rearrangement uses TRBV7-2 and TRBJ2-2; perhaps D is TRBD1 or TRBD2 (5 bases each). The V end lost 1 base, the J end lost 6 bases, and 9 bases lay between the germline ends. This CDR3 has 14 residues. The V gene's germline CDR1 is SGHTA and CDR2 FQGNSA. The CDR3 bases are TGTGCCAGCAGCTTAGTTTCGGGGCCCGGGGAGCTGTTTTTT. Translated, it gives CASSLVSGPGELFF. Filled out from reference TRBV7-2 and TRBJ2-2, the complete variable domain reads GAGVSQSPSNKVTEKGKDVELRCDPISGHTALYWYRQSLGQGLEFLIYFQGNSAPDKSGLPSDRFSAERTGGSVSTLTIQRTQQEDSAVYLCASSLVSGPGELFFGEGSRLTVL.

This chain connects TRBV6-5 to TRBJ2-7; 9 bases are a match to TRBD2. After removal of 0 bases from V and 6 bases from J, the junction contained 9 bases not matched to a gene. Germline V gives CDR1 MNHEY, CDR2 SVGAGI. The length of the CDR3 is 16 residues. Here the CDR3 DNA reads TGTGCCAGCAGTTACTCCCCCGGGACTAGCATTGGCGAGCAGTACTTC. Translating gives CASSYSPGTSIGEQYF.

The chain recombines TRBV7-9 with TRBJ1-2, with D unresolved. The ends were cut back, 3 bases at V and 0 bases at J, with 11 bases in the middle. Per germline, CDR1 SEHNR and CDR2 FQNEAQ (reference sequence). CDR3 length: 15 residues. In DNA, the CDR3 is TGTGCCAGCAGCTTTGGAAGGACGGCTAACTATGGCTACACCTTC. It translates to CASSFGRTANYGYTF.

The V and J genes are TRBV19 and TRBJ1-2, with unresolved D. Germline V gives CDR1 LNHDA, CDR2 SQIVND (reference sequence). Trimming took off 6 bases at V and 2 bases at J, with 13 bases between the two ends. The length of the CDR3 is 14 residues. CDR3 DNA sequence: TGTGCCAGTAGGGGAATCGACGGAAACTATGGCTACACCTTC. Its protein product is CASRGIDGNYGYTF. The whole variable domain, remainder taken from reference TRBV19 and TRBJ1-2, is DGGITQSPKYLFRKEGQNVTLSCEQNLNHDAMYWYRQDPGQGLRLIYYSQIVNDFQKGDIAEGYSVSREKKESFPLTVTSAQKNPTAFYLCASRGIDGNYGYTFGSGTRLTVV.

This clone was detected only a few times. The chain combines TRBV6-1 with TRBJ2-2; D possibly corresponds to TRBD2 (6 bases). V was shortened by 1 base and J by 6 bases, with 9 bases between the two germline ends. Germline assignment: CDR1 MNHNS and CDR2 SASEGT. CDR3 size: 14 residues. The CDR3 coding sequence is TGTGCCAGCAGTGAAGGCGGGGCCGCCGGGGAGCTGTTTTTT. It codes for CASSEGGAAGELFF.

The chain combines TRBV7-2 with TRBJ2-7, with D unclear. This CDR3 comprises 13 residues. Per germline, CDR1 SGHTA and CDR2 FQGNSA. Trimming shortened V by 2 bases and J by 4 bases, and 9 bases separated the two germline ends. CDR3 in DNA: TGTGCCAGCAGCTTACTTACACGGTACGAGCAGTACTTC. Encoded protein: CASSLLTRYEQYF.

The CDR3, as DNA: TGTGCCAGCAGCTCAGCCGGGACGGTTATTAATCAGCCCCAGCATTTT. Translation: CASSSAGTVINQPQHF. The chain carries TRBV7-8 and TRBJ1-5; tentative D call: TRBD1 (5 bases). Trimming removed 4 bases at V and 4 bases at J, with 17 bases between. Germline V gene sequence: CDR1 SGHVS, CDR2 FQNEAQ. This CDR3 is built from 16 residues.

V usage is TRBV7-8 and J usage is TRBJ2-1; D unresolved. CDR1 is SGHVS, CDR2 FQNEAQ, per germline. The ends were cut back, 0 bases at V and 0 bases at J, with 18 bases in the middle. The CDR3 extends over 19 amino acids. The CDR3 region is CASSLAMRAEVGSYNEQFF. The CDR3 DNA reads TGTGCCAGCAGCTTAGCGATGCGAGCTGAAGTCGGCTCCTACAATGAGCAGTTCTTC.

The chain uses TRBV19 and TRBJ1-1; D gene ambiguous. The CDR3 contains 13 residues. Trimming stripped 2 bases from V and 1 base from J, with 5 bases between. From germline, CDR1 is LNHDA and CDR2 SQIVND (reference sequence). CDR3 region: CASSISSNTEAFF. The CDR3 DNA reads as TGTGCCAGTAGTATAAGCTCGAACACTGAAGCTTTCTTT. The complete variable domain, with remaining parts taken from reference TRBV19 and TRBJ1-1, reads DGGITQSPKYLFRKEGQNVTLSCEQNLNHDAMYWYRQDPGQGLRLIYYSQIVNDFQKGDIAEGYSVSREKKESFPLTVTSAQKNPTAFYLCASSISSNTEAFFGQGTRLTVV.

The rearrangement joins TRBV6-2 or TRBV6-3 to TRBJ2-5; TRBD2 matches 9 bases. The germline CDR1 and CDR2 sequences are MNHEY and SVGEGT. With V trimmed by 2 bases and J by 5 bases, 3 bases remained unmatched. The CDR3 sequence is 14 residues long. The CDR3 is CASSYGGGAETQYF. The CDR3 DNA reads TGTGCCAGCAGTTACGGCGGGGGGGCCGAGACCCAGTACTTC.

This chain's CDR3 is CASRIGPGETEAFF. CDR3 sequence (DNA): TGTGCCAGCAGAATCGGGCCAGGGGAGACTGAAGCTTTCTTT. This chain joins TRBV6-4 and TRBJ1-1; D may be TRBD1 (6 bases). Trimming left V 6 bases short and J 5 bases short, with 16 bases between. Germline V CDR1 and CDR2: MRHNA, SNTAGT. The CDR3 has 14 residues.

V and J are TRBV28 and TRBJ1-5; TRBD1 is a possible D gene (5 bases). Deletions cut 1 base from V and 6 bases from J, with 10 bases between. Germline lookup yields CDR1 MDHEN and CDR2 SYDVKM. The CDR3 is 14 amino acids. The CDR3 loop reads CASSLLQRGQPQHF. DNA of the CDR3: TGTGCCAGCAGTTTATTGCAAAGGGGTCAGCCCCAGCATTTT.

This chain links TRBV2 with TRBJ1-5, with TRBD1 identical over 8 bases. Losses at the gene ends were 6 bases for V and 2 bases for J; bases not matched to a gene: 6. Germline CDR1 is SNHLY and CDR2 is FYNNEI. This CDR3 has 15 residues. The CDR3 is CASRRTGLGNQPQHF. Written as DNA, the CDR3 is TGTGCCAGCAGACGGACAGGGTTGGGCAATCAGCCCCAGCATTTT.